Below are 9 T cell receptor beta chains sequenced from a single sample in a study of blood T cell repertoires in COVID-19. Only in-frame clones appear in the TCRdb table, and some are missing; sequencing was by immunoSEQ multiplex PCR. The sample has 490,000 or so clones, 80% to 90% seen once. Sequences were obtained from PBMCs or T cells enriched from blood (not recorded which). These receptors were collected from a woman aged 55-69 years who had recovered from COVID-19.

This chain links TRBV2 with TRBJ1-2, with 8 positions matching TRBD1. The CDR3 sequence is 15 residues long. The V segment lost 0 bases and the J segment 2 bases; nucleotides outside the gene matches: 2. The germline V gene has CDR1 SNHLY and CDR2 FYNNEI. CDR3 protein: CASSEAGTGNYGYTF. CDR3 in DNA: TGTGCCAGCAGTGAAGCGGGGACAGGAAACTATGGCTACACCTTC.

The gene calls are TRBV4-1 and TRBJ2-7, with 7 bases that match TRBD1. The CDR3 is 15 amino acids. V shed 0 bases, J shed 8 bases, and the junction held 10 bases outside the gene matches. Germline V gives CDR1 MGHRA, CDR2 YSYEKL. The CDR3 loop is CASSQDGGQYSQQYF. In nucleotides, the CDR3 is TGCGCCAGCAGCCAAGATGGGGGACAGTACAGCCAGCAGTACTTC.

V is TRBV6-5 and J is TRBJ2-1, with 9 bases that match TRBD1. V lost 4 bases and J lost 3; bases outside the gene matches: 4. The CDR3 contains 15 residues. Germline V gives CDR1 MNHEY, CDR2 SVGAGI. The CDR3 DNA sequence: TGTGCCAGCAGTTTTCCGGGACAGGGCTACAATGAGCAGTTCTTC. Translation: CASSFPGQGYNEQFF.

The chain carries TRBV4-2 and TRBJ2-4; 7 nucleotides line up with TRBD1. The V gene's germline CDR1 is LGHNA and CDR2 YNFKEQ. This CDR3 is built from 16 residues. V shed 1 base and J 8 bases; nucleotides not matched to a gene: 11. This CDR3 is CASSQVFEGAADIQYF. The CDR3 nucleotides are TGTGCCAGCAGCCAAGTTTTCGAGGGGGCCGCAGACATTCAGTACTTC.

The rearrangement uses TRBV7-2 and TRBJ2-2; a possible D gene is TRBD1 (5 bases). CDR1 and CDR2 (germline): SGHTA, FQGNSA. The CDR3 runs 14 residues. The V and J ends lost 3 bases and 2 bases respectively, with 7 bases between them. The CDR3 reads CASSFWGNTGELFF. CDR3 nucleotide sequence: TGTGCCAGCAGCTTTTGGGGCAACACCGGGGAGCTGTTTTTT.

This chain connects TRBV2 to TRBJ2-2; 7 bases match TRBD1. The germline CDR1 and CDR2 sequences are SNHLY and FYNNEI. V lost 6 bases to trimming and J lost 1 base; unmatched junction nucleotides: 5. The CDR3 spans 15 residues. CDR3 DNA: TGTGCCAGCAGCGAGGGGGACAGGAACACCGGGGAGCTGTTTTTT. This translates into CASSEGDRNTGELFF.

CDR3 in DNA: TGCGCCAGCAGCTTGGTAGGGGCAGGCCGCCGGGATAATTCACCCCTCCACTTT. Encoded protein: CASSLVGAGRRDNSPLHF. The chain employs TRBV5-1 and TRBJ1-6; a possible D gene is TRBD1 (5 bases). This CDR3 comprises 18 residues. Germline CDR1 is SGHRS and CDR2 is YFSETQ. V dropped 0 bases and J dropped 5 bases, with 18 bases sitting between them. Looking up the rest from reference TRBV5-1 and TRBJ1-6 gives the full variable domain: KAGVTQTPRYLIKTRGQQVTLSCSPISGHRSVSWYQQTPGQGLQFLFEYFSETQRNKGNFPGRFSGRQFSNSRSEMNVSTLELGDSALYLCASSLVGAGRRDNSPLHFGNGTRLTVT.

This rearrangement joins TRBV7-2 to TRBJ2-1; a possible D gene is TRBD2 (5 bases). V gave up 2 bases and J gave up 4 bases, with 12 bases separating them. The CDR3 extends over 15 amino acids. CDR1 is SGHTA and CDR2 is FQGNSA in the germline V gene. This CDR3 is CASSLLLGGYNEQFF. In DNA form, the CDR3 reads TGTGCCAGCAGCTTACTACTAGGTGGATACAATGAGCAGTTCTTC.

The J gene is TRBJ2-4, the V gene TRBV7-2; TRBD1 might be the D (5 bases). Germline values: CDR1 SGHTA, CDR2 FQGNSA. The CDR3 is 15 residues long. V lost 1 base, J lost 9 bases, and 16 bases lay in between. CDR3 loop: CASSLGGSRRGIQYF. CDR3 bases: TGTGCCAGCAGCTTAGGGGGCTCTAGACGTGGCATTCAGTACTTC.